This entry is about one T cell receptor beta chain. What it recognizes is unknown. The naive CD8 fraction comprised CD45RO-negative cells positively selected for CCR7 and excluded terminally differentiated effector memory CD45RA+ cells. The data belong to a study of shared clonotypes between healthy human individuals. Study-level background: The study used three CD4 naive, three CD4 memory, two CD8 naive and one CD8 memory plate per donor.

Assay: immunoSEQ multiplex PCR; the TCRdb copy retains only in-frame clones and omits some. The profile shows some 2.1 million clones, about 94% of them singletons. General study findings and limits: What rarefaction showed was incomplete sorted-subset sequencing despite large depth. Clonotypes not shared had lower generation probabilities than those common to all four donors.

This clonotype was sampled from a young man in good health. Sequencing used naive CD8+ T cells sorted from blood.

CDR3 DNA sequence: TGTGCCAGCAGTCCTTTGATAACGGAGACCCAGTACTTC. Translated, it gives CASSPLITETQYF. The V gene is TRBV14, the J gene TRBJ2-5; no clear D gene. Per the germline V gene, CDR1 is SGHDN and CDR2 is FVKESK. Trimming took 6 bases from V and 5 from J, leaving 13 bases between them. This CDR3 has 13 amino acids.